This T cell receptor beta chain is from a study of T cell repertoires in aging, cancer and after chemotherapy. TRB rearrangements spanning V, D and J were amplified using mixed TRB-A/B primers. TCRdb fed the multiplex PCR reads into MiXCR, producing one record per CDR3 protein. The sample holds 7,000 to 9,500 distinct CDR3 sequences, under 25% seen once. Amplification of TCR beta used genomic DNA extracted from peripheral blood. V gave up 6 bases and J gave up 5 bases; unmatched junction bases: 9. The CDR3 sequence is 13 residues long. The germline CDR1 and CDR2 sequences are DFQATT and SNEGSKA (reference sequence).

The sequenced sample was blood. V usage is TRBV20-1 and J usage is TRBJ2-5, with 7 bases identical to TRBD2. This TCR derives from a human donor with a blood cancer. The donor label of this sample is uncertain. CDR3 nucleotide sequence: TGCAGTGCCTTGGGACTAAAGGGGGAGACCCAGTACTTC. This encodes CSALGLKGETQYF.